These T cell receptor beta chains were read from a single sample in a study of blood T cell repertoires in COVID-19. This table comes from immunoSEQ multiplex PCR, and its TCRdb copy is limited to in-frame clones, with some not included. The table lists over 65,000 clones, around nine tenths of them singletons. The sequenced sample consisted of peripheral blood. These TCRs come from a woman aged 80 or older with acute or convalescent COVID-19. Each CDR3 is given with its conserved first and last residue. The D gene is left open where the match is weak. Expanded clones are given a class, and other clones once, few, many or no size at all.

>TRBV5-1|NA|14|NA|TRBJ1-1
TGCGCCAGCAGCATGCAGGGGTTCAACACTGAAGCTTTCTTT
CASSMQGFNTEAFF
>TRBV18|NA|14|NA|TRBJ2-2
TGTGCCAGCTCACCAGGGCTTCGGACCGGGGAGCTGTTTTTT
CASSPGLRTGELFF
>TRBV9|NA|15|NA|TRBJ2-1
TGTGCCAGCAGCCCCCGGCGGTCTGGATACAATGAGCAGTTCTTC
CASSPRRSGYNEQFF
>TRBV24-1|TRBD2|19|NA|TRBJ2-3
TGTGCCACCAGTGATCCGGGACTAGCGGGATTCGGGATTTCGGATACGCAGTATTTT
CATSDPGLAGFGISDTQYF
>TRBV6-2/TRBV6-3|TRBD2|15|NA|TRBJ2-5
TGTGCCAGCAGTTACTCGAAACTAGCGGTAGAGACCCAGTACTTC
CASSYSKLAVETQYF
>TRBV19|NA|14|NA|TRBJ2-6
TGTGCCAGTAGACGCGGCTCTGGGGCCAACGTCCTGACTTTC
CASRRGSGANVLTF
>TRBV9|NA|15|NA|TRBJ2-2
TGTGCCAGCAGCGTATTAGCGGAACCAACCGGGGAGCTGTTTTTT
CASSVLAEPTGELFF
>TRBV11-2|NA|14|NA|TRBJ2-3
TGTGCCAGCAGCTTGCAGGCTAGCACAGATACGCAGTATTTT
CASSLQASTDTQYF
>TRBV19|NA|12|NA|TRBJ1-2
TGTGCCAGTAGCGGGGATCACTATGGCTACACCTTC
CASSGDHYGYTF
>TRBV5-6|NA|14|few|TRBJ1-2
TGTGCCAGCAGCTTGGGGATCAGGGCCTCTGGCTACACCTTC
CASSLGIRASGYTF
>TRBV15|NA|16|NA|TRBJ1-4
TGTGCCACCAGCAGAGATCGGGGGGGGAGCGGTGAAAAACTGTTTTTT
CATSRDRGGSGEKLFF
>TRBV25-1|NA|16|NA|TRBJ2-2
TGTGCCAGCAGCCCGGACAGACCGCCGAACACCGGGGAGCTGTTTTTT
CASSPDRPPNTGELFF
>TRBV29-1|TRBD1|15|NA|TRBJ1-2
TGCAGCGTTGATCAGGGGACAGGGTACGCCTATGGCTACACCTTC
CSVDQGTGYAYGYTF
>TRBV5-4|TRBD2|13|NA|TRBJ2-1
TGTGCCGTCCGACTAGCGGGGGGGGGTGAGCAGTTCTTC
CAVRLAGGGEQFF
>TRBV6-5|NA|16|NA|TRBJ1-6
TGTGCCAGCAGTTACTTACGACAATCGGATAATTCACCCCTCCACTTT
CASSYLRQSDNSPLHF
>TRBV7-2|TRBD2|16|NA|TRBJ2-5
TGTGCCAGCAGCTTCCCGTCGGCGGGGGGCAGGGAGACCCAGTACTTC
CASSFPSAGGRETQYF
>TRBV10-3|NA|15|once|TRBJ1-6
TGTGCCATCAGAGGCCGGGACACCCAAAATTCACCCCTCCACTTT
CAIRGRDTQNSPLHF
>TRBV29-1|TRBD2|16|NA|TRBJ2-1
TGCAGCGTTGAAGGGGGACTAGTCATCTTATATAATGAGCAGTTCTTC
CSVEGGLVILYNEQFF
>TRBV18|NA|15|NA|TRBJ2-2
TGTGCCAGCTCACCCGGGGACACCTACACCGGGGAGCTGTTTTTT
CASSPGDTYTGELFF
>TRBV15|TRBD1|14|NA|TRBJ1-6
TGTGCCACCAGCAAGGAGACAGGGCGGTCACCCCTCCACTTT
CATSKETGRSPLHF